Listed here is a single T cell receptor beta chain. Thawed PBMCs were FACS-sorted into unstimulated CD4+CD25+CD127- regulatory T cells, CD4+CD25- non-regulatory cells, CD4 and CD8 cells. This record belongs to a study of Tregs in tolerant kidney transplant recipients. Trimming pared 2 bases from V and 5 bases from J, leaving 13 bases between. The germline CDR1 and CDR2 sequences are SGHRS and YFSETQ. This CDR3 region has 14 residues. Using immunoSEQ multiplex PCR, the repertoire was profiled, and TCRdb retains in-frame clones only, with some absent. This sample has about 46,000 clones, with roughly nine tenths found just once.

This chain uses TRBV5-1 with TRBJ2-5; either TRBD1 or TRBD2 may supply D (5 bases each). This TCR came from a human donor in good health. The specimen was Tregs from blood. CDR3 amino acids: CASSFAGRGETQYF. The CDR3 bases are TGCGCCAGCAGCTTCGCAGGGAGAGGGGAGACCCAGTACTTC.